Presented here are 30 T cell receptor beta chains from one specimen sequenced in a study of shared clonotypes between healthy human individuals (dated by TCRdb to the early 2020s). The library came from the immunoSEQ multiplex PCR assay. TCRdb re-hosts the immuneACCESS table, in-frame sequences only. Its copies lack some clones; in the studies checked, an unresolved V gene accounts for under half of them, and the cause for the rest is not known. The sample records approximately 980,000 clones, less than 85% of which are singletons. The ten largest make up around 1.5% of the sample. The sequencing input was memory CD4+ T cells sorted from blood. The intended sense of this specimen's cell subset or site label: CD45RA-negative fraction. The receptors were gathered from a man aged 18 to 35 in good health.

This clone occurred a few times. CDR3 coding DNA: TGTGCCAGCAGCTCCCAGACGGACCAAACCTTC. It codes for CASSSQTDQTF. The V gene is TRBV11-2, the J gene TRBJ1-2; no reliable D call. V was cut by 4 bases and J by 14 bases, with 14 bases left in between. The germline gives CDR1 SGHAT, CDR2 FQNNGV. The CDR3 covers 11 residues.

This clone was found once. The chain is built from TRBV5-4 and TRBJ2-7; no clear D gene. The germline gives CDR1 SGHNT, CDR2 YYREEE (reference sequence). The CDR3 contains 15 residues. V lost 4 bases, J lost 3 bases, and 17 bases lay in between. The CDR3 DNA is TGTGCCAGCAGCGCCCCCGGTGGTGGCTACTACGAGCAGTACTTC. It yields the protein CASSAPGGGYYEQYF.

The CDR3 here is CASSQGPLAGVGYEQYF. In nucleotides, the CDR3 is TGCGCCAGCAGCCAAGGGCCCCTAGCGGGGGTGGGCTACGAGCAGTACTTC. The chain recombines TRBV4-3 with TRBJ2-7; 10 bases map to TRBD2. This CDR3 contains 17 residues. V trimming: 1 base; J trimming: 3 bases; junction bases outside the gene matches: 9. Germline assignment: CDR1 LGHNA and CDR2 YSLEER.

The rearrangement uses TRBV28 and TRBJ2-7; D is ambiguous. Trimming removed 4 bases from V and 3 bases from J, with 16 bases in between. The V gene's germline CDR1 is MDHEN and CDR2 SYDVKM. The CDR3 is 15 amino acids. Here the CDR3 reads CASSSPAEVGYEQYF. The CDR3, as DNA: TGTGCCAGCAGTTCGCCCGCGGAAGTAGGCTACGAGCAGTACTTC. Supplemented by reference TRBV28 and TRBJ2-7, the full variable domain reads DVKVTQSSRYLVKRTGEKVFLECVQDMDHENMFWYRQDPGLGLRLIYFSYDVKMKEKGDIPEGYSVSREKKERFSLILESASTNQTSMYLCASSSPAEVGYEQYFGPGTRLTVT.

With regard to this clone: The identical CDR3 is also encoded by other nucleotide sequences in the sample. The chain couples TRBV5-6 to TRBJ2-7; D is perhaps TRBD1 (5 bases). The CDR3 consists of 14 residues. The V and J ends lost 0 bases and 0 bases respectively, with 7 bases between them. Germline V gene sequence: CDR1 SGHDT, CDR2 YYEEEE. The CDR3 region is CASSLGGSSYEQYF. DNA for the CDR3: TGTGCCAGCAGCTTGGGGGGCAGCTCCTACGAGCAGTACTTC.

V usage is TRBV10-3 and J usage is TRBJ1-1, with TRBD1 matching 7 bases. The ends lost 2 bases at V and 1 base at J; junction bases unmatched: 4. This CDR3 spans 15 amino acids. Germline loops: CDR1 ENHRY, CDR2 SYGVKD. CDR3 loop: CAISELGTANTEAFF. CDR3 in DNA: TGTGCCATCAGTGAGCTTGGGACAGCGAACACTGAAGCTTTCTTT.

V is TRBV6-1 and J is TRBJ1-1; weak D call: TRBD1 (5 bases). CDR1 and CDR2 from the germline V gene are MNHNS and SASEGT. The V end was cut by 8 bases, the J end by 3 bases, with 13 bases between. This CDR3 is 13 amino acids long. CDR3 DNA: TGTGCCAGCCGGACCACAGGATACACTGAAGCTTTCTTT. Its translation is CASRTTGYTEAFF.

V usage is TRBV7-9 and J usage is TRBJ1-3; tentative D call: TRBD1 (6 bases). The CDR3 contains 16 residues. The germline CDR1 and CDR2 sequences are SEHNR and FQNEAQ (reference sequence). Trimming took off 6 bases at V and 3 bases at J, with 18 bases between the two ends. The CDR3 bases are TGTGCCAGCAGTGGAGGTGGGGGGGCGCGTGGAAACACCATATATTTT. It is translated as CASSGGGGARGNTIYF. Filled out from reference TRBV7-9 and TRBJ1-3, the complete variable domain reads DTGVSQNPRHKITKRGQNVTFRCDPISEHNRLYWYRQTLGQGPEFLTYFQNEAQLEKSRLLSDRFSAERPKGSFSTLEIQRTEQGDSAMYLCASSGGGGARGNTIYFGEGSWLTVV.

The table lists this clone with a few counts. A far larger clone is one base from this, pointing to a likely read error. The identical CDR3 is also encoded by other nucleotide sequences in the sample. The CDR3 spells CASSRTGSYEQYF. The CDR3 nucleotides are TGTGCCAGCAGCCGGACAGGGAGCTACGAGCAGTACTTC. The J gene is TRBJ2-7, the V gene TRBV5-4; 8 bases are a match to TRBD1. Germline assignment: CDR1 SGHNT and CDR2 YYREEE (reference sequence). There are 13 residues in the CDR3. The V gene end was trimmed by 4 bases and the J gene end by 3 bases; junction bases not matched to a gene: 3.

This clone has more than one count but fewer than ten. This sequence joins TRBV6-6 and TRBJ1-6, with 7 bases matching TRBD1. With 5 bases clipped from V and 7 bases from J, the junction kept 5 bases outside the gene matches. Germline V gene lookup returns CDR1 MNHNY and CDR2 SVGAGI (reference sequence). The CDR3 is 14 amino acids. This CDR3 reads CASSPRQGNSPLHF. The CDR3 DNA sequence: TGTGCCAGCAGTCCACGACAGGGAAATTCACCCCTCCACTTT.

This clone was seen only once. CDR3 bases: TGTGCCATCAGGGCAGGGACAGGGGTGAATCAGCCCCAGCATTTT. This translates into CAIRAGTGVNQPQHF. The V gene is TRBV10-3, the J gene TRBJ1-5; 10 nucleotides line up with TRBD1. The CDR3 covers 15 residues. The V gene's germline CDR1 is ENHRY and CDR2 SYGVKD. V lost 6 bases, J lost 4 bases, and 6 bases stayed unmatched.

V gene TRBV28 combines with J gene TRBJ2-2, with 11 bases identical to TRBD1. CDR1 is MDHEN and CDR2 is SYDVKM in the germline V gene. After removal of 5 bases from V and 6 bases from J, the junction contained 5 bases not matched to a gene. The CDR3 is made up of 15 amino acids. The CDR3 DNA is TGTGCCAGCAGTAACCCGGGACAGGGGGCCGGGGAGCTGTTTTTT. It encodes CASSNPGQGAGELFF.

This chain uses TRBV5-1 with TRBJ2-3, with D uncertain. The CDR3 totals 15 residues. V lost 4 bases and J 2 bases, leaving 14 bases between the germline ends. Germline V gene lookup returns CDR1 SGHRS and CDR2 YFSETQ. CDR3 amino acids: CASSPPDGNTDTQYF. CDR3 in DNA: TGCGCCAGCAGCCCACCAGACGGAAACACAGATACGCAGTATTTT. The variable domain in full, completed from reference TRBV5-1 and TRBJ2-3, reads KAGVTQTPRYLIKTRGQQVTLSCSPISGHRSVSWYQQTPGQGLQFLFEYFSETQRNKGNFPGRFSGRQFSNSRSEMNVSTLELGDSALYLCASSPPDGNTDTQYFGPGTRLTVL.

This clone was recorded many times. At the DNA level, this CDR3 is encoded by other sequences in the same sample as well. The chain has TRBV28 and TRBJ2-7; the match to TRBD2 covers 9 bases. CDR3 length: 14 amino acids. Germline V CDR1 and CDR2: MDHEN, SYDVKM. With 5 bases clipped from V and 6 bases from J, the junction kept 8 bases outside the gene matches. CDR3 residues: CASSKAGGSPEQYF. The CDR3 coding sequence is TGTGCCAGCAGTAAAGCGGGAGGATCCCCCGAGCAGTACTTC.

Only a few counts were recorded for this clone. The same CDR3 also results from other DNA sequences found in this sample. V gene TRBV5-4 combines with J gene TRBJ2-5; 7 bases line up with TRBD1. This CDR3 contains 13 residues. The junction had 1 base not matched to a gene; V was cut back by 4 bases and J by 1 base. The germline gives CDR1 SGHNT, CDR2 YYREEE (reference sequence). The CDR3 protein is CASSRDSQETQYF. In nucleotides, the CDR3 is TGTGCCAGCAGCCGGGACAGCCAAGAGACCCAGTACTTC.

CDR3 amino acids: CASSSWDWKTDTQYF. In DNA, the CDR3 is TGCGCCAGCAGCTCCTGGGACTGGAAAACAGATACGCAGTATTTT. This sequence joins TRBV5-1 and TRBJ2-3, with TRBD2 as a possible D gene (6 bases). CDR1 and CDR2 (germline): SGHRS, YFSETQ. This CDR3 contains 15 residues. Trimming cost V 3 bases and J 3 bases, with 14 bases left between them.

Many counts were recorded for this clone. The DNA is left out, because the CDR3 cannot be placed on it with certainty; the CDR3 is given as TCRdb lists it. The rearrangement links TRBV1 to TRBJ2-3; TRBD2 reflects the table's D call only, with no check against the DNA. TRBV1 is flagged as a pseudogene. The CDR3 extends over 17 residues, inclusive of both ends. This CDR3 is CTSSQDVVAGGTDTQYF.

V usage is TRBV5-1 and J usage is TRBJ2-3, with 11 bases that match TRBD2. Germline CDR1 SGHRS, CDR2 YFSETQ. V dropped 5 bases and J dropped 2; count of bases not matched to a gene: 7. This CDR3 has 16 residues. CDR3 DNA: TGCGCCAGCAGGCGTACTAGCGGGGGAATCACAGATACGCAGTATTTT. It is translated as CASRRTSGGITDTQYF.

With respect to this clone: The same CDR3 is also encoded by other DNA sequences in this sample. The CDR3 sequence is CASSSQGSNQPQHF. The CDR3 bases are TGTGCCAGCAGCTCGCAGGGCTCCAATCAGCCCCAGCATTTT. The rearrangement links TRBV5-4 to TRBJ1-5, with a possible D match to TRBD1 (5 bases). The CDR3 is 14 residues long. V was trimmed by 3 bases and J by 3 bases, leaving 10 bases between them. Germline V lookup: CDR1 SGHNT, CDR2 YYREEE (reference sequence).

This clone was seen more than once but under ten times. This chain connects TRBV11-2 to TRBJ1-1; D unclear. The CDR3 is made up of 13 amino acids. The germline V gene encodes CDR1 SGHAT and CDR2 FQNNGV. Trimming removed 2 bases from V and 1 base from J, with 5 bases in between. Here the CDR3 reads CASSLLANTEAFF. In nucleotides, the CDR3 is TGTGCCAGCAGCTTATTGGCGAACACTGAAGCTTTCTTT.

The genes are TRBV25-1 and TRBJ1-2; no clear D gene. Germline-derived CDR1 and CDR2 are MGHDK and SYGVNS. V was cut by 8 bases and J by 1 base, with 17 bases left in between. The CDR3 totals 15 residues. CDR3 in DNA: TGTGCCAGCGAGGCTAGTCCCGGCAGTAACTATGGCTACACCTTC. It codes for CASEASPGSNYGYTF.

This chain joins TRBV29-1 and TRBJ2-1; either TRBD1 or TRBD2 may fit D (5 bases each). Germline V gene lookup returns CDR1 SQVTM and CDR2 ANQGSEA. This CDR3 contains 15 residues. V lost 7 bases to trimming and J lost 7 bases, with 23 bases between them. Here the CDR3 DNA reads TGCAGCGCCAATAAACCGGGGACCTCAGGGAATGAGCAGTTCTTC. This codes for CSANKPGTSGNEQFF.

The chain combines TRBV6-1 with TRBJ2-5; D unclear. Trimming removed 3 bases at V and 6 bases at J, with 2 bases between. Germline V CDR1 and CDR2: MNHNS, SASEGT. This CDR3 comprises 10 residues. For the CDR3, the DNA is TGTGCCAGCAGTGAGAAGACCCAGTACTTC. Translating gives CASSEKTQYF.

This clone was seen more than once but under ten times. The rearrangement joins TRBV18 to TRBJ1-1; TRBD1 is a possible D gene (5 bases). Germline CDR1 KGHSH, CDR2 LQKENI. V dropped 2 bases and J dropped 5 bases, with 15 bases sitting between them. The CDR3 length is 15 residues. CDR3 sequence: CASSPSQGGGTEAFF. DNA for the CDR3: TGTGCCAGCTCACCAAGCCAGGGAGGAGGTACTGAAGCTTTCTTT.

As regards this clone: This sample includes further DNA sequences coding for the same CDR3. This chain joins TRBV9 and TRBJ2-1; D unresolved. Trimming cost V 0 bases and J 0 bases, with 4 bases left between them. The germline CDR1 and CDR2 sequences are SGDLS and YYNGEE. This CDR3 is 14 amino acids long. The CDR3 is CASSVADSYNEQFF. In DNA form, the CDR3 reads TGTGCCAGCAGCGTAGCGGACTCCTACAATGAGCAGTTCTTC.

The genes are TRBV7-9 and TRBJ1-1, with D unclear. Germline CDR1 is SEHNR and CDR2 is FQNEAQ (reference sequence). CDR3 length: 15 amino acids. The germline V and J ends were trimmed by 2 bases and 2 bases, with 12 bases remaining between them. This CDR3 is CASSLRSPSNTEAFF. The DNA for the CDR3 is TGTGCCAGCAGCTTAAGATCCCCTTCCAACACTGAAGCTTTCTTT.

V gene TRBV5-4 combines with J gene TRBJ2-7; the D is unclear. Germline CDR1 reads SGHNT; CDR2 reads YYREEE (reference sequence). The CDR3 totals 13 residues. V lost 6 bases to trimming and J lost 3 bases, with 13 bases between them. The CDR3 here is CASMIDGLYEQYF. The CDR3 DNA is TGTGCCAGCATGATAGACGGCCTCTACGAGCAGTACTTC.

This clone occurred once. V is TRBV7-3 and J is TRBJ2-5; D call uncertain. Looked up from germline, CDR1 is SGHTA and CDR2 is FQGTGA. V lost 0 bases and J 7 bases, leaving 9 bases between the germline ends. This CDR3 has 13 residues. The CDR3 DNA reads TGTGCCAGCAGCTTAACACCCGGAGCGACCCAGTACTTC. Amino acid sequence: CASSLTPGATQYF.

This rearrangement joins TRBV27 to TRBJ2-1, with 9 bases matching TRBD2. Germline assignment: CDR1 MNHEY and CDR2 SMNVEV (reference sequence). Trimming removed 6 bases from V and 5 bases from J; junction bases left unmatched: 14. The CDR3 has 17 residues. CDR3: CASSLHGGGRANNEQFF. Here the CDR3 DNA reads TGTGCCAGCAGCCTTCACGGGGGCGGGAGGGCGAACAATGAGCAGTTCTTC.

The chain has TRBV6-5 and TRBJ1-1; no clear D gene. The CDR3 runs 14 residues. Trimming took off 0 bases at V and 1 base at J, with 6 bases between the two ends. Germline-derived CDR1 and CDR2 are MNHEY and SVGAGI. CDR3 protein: CASSYSYRNTEAFF. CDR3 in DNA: TGTGCCAGCAGTTACTCTTACCGGAACACTGAAGCTTTCTTT.